These 5 T cell receptor beta chains were all obtained from the same sample, sequenced in a study of T cells in Graves' hyperthyroidism and ophthalmopathy (dated by TCRdb to the late 2010s). Library creation used multiplex PCR. Sequenced on an Illumina HiSeq 2000. Amplification of TCR beta CDR3 regions was carried out from RNA transcripts. A first-round RT-PCR of the TCR CDR3 used the HTBI primer set with the Qiagen OneStep RT-PCR kit. The public reads were quality trimmed at Q25 with fastp and then assembled into clones with MiXCR by TCRdb, keeping productive beta chains. One record per CDR3 amino acid sequence lists the most common genes and DNA. This sample is represented by hundreds of thousands of distinct CDR3 sequences; about 15% of them were singletons. The ten largest account for approximately 30% of the sample. Source material: blood. These receptors were taken from a woman between 25 and 40 years old with Graves' hyperthyroidism.

This clonotype was found a few times. The J gene is TRBJ1-2, the V gene TRBV9; D possibly corresponds to TRBD1 (5 bases). With 3 bases removed from V and 6 bases from J, the gap between germline ends came to 15 bases. This CDR3 has 14 residues. Germline values: CDR1 SGDLS, CDR2 YYNGEE. This CDR3 reads CASSDGGSWNGYTF. Here the CDR3 DNA reads TGTGCCAGCAGCGACGGGGGGAGTTGGAATGGCTACACCTTC.

At least ten counts were recorded for this clonotype. The DNA of the CDR3 is TGTGCCAGCAGTTCGAGCGGTTCTTACATCATGAACACTGAAGCTTTCTTT. Translated: CASSSSGSYIMNTEAFF. The chain carries TRBV28 and TRBJ1-1; D uncertain. The V gene's germline CDR1 is MDHEN and CDR2 SYDVKM. Trimming pared 4 bases from V and 0 bases from J, leaving 18 bases between. There are 17 residues in the CDR3.

V and J are TRBV5-8 and TRBJ1-1; D gene unclear. The CDR3 is 13 amino acids. V dropped 7 bases and J dropped 4 bases, with 14 bases sitting between them. Looked up from germline, CDR1 is SGHTS and CDR2 is YDEGEE. CDR3 DNA sequence: TGTGCCAGCTCGACGGCACGGGGCACTGAAGCTTTCTTT. Encoded protein: CASSTARGTEAFF.

This clonotype showed up many times. The rearrangement joins TRBV28 to TRBJ2-6; TRBD1 aligns across 9 bases. The CDR3 covers 19 residues. Germline V gene data show CDR1 as MDHEN and CDR2 as SYDVKM. V was clipped by 5 bases and J by 3 bases; unmatched bases: 14. In nucleotides, the CDR3 is TGTGCCAGCAGTCCCTCCTCCGGGACAGGGTTTGGTGGGGCCAACGTCCTGACTTTC. This translates into CASSPSSGTGFGGANVLTF. Full variable domain (outside the CDR3, taken from reference TRBV28 and TRBJ2-6): DVKVTQSSRYLVKRTGEKVFLECVQDMDHENMFWYRQDPGLGLRLIYFSYDVKMKEKGDIPEGYSVSREKKERFSLILESASTNQTSMYLCASSPSSGTGFGGANVLTFGAGSRLTVL.

This clonotype was recorded at least ten times. The J gene is TRBJ2-1, the V gene TRBV20-1; 12 nucleotides line up with TRBD2. Germline V gene data show CDR1 as DFQATT and CDR2 as SNEGSKA (reference sequence). The CDR3 is made up of 15 amino acids. V was pared by 3 bases and J by 9 bases, with 9 bases of the junction left unmatched. The DNA of the CDR3 is TGCAGTGCTAGCATTCTAGCGGGAGGGCCATCTGAGCAGTTCTTC. It yields the protein CSASILAGGPSEQFF.